This T cell receptor beta chain is drawn from a study of identifying expanded T cells in peripheral blood. In the case of this clone: The antigen is unknown.

Germline assignment: CDR1 MNHEY and CDR2 SMNVEV (reference sequence). The V end lost 3 bases, the J end lost 1 base, and 7 bases lay between the germline ends. The CDR3 covers 13 residues. Collection occurred without any documented infections or immune events in donors. Study-level findings and limits: Approximately 2-week clone count variance significantly increased as total template count grew. About 1.2 clones differed between technical replicates, versus approximately 17 and 20 over time.

Profiled with immunoSEQ multiplex PCR; TCRdb holds only in-frame clones, not every one. The data show 90,000 or so clones, around 88% seen once. The chain links TRBV27 to TRBJ2-7; a weak D match, TRBD1 (6 bases). The clonotype originates from a person aged 18-69 years in good health. The sample was blood. This CDR3 reads CASSFDRSYEQYF. CDR3 in DNA: TGTGCCAGCAGTTTCGACAGGTCCTACGAGCAGTACTTC.